What follows are 28 T cell receptor beta chains derived from one specimen sequenced in a study of blood T cell repertoires in COVID-19. Sequencing was performed with immunoSEQ multiplex PCR; in TCRdb, only in-frame clones are kept and a portion is missing. The table records hundreds of thousands of clones, 89% of them present only once. The sample comprised PBMCs or T cells enriched from blood (not recorded which). The receptors were sampled from a woman in her 40s who had recovered from COVID-19.

V and J are TRBV5-6 and TRBJ2-5; D is perhaps TRBD1 (5 bases). V lost 2 bases to trimming and J lost 1 base, with 9 bases between them. This CDR3 contains 14 residues. Per the germline V gene, CDR1 is SGHDT and CDR2 is YYEEEE. The CDR3 coding sequence is TGTGCCAGCAGCTTCGGACACCTCCAAGAGACCCAGTACTTC. This gives the protein CASSFGHLQETQYF.

This rearrangement joins TRBV10-3 to TRBJ2-2; 8 positions agree with TRBD1. Germline V gene data show CDR1 as ENHRY and CDR2 as SYGVKD. V shed 4 bases, J shed 4 bases, and the junction held 11 bases outside the gene matches. CDR3 size: 17 residues. CDR3 sequence (DNA): TGTGCCATCAGTGGGACAGGGTCTTCGACAAGCACCGGGGAGCTGTTTTTT. It specifies CAISGTGSSTSTGELFF.

This clone was observed a handful of times. The V gene is TRBV6-4, the J gene TRBJ2-7; TRBD1 aligns across 10 bases. V was clipped by 3 bases and J by 9 bases; unmatched bases: 5. There are 13 residues in the CDR3. Germline V gives CDR1 MRHNA, CDR2 SNTAGT. The CDR3 sequence: CASSEDRGSRQYF. The CDR3 nucleotides read TGTGCCAGCAGTGAGGACAGGGGGTCCCGGCAGTACTTC.

The V gene is TRBV10-3, the J gene TRBJ2-2; 9 positions agree with TRBD2. CDR1 ENHRY and CDR2 SYGVKD come from the germline V gene. The CDR3 is 16 amino acids. The junction had 10 bases not matched to a gene; V was cut back by 4 bases and J by 7 bases. The CDR3 sequence: CAISVSGGSTHGELFF. The CDR3 bases are TGTGCCATCAGTGTTAGCGGGGGCTCCACCCACGGGGAGCTGTTTTTT.

The genes are TRBV27 and TRBJ1-3; 8 bases are a match to TRBD1. The CDR3 consists of 17 residues. CDR1 and CDR2 (germline): MNHEY, SMNVEV (reference sequence). J gave up 0 bases and V 6 bases, and 10 bases lay outside the gene matches. CDR3 sequence (DNA): TGTGCCAGCAGCCCCAGGGGGCCGCTAAGCTCTGGAAACACCATATATTTT. It codes for CASSPRGPLSSGNTIYF.

The rearrangement links TRBV23-1 to TRBJ2-7; the match to TRBD1 covers 10 bases. TRBV23-1 belongs to the ORF category, with a function that is uncertain. V lost 2 bases and J lost 3; bases outside the gene matches: 1. This CDR3 is built from 14 residues. The CDR3 DNA sequence: TGCGCCAGCAGTCAAGACAGGGGGCTCTACGAGCAGTACTTC. It is translated as CASSQDRGLYEQYF.

The rearrangement uses TRBV6-2 or TRBV6-3 and TRBJ2-5; TRBD2 might be the D (7 bases). This CDR3 contains 17 residues. Germline V gives CDR1 MNHEY, CDR2 SVGEGT. With 0 bases removed from V and 4 bases from J, the gap between germline ends came to 18 bases. CDR3 region: CASSYSWGGALSETQYF. Here the CDR3 DNA reads TGTGCCAGCAGTTACTCGTGGGGGGGGGCCTTATCAGAGACCCAGTACTTC.

V gene TRBV27 combines with J gene TRBJ2-2, with D hard to call. Trimming left V 1 base short and J 3 bases short, with 9 bases between. The CDR3 is 15 amino acids. Germline assignment: CDR1 MNHEY and CDR2 SMNVEV (reference sequence). The CDR3 reads CASSLYPSYTGELFF. CDR3 in DNA: TGTGCCAGCAGTTTATACCCGAGTTACACCGGGGAGCTGTTTTTT.

V gene TRBV2 combines with J gene TRBJ2-3; D possibly corresponds to TRBD2 (5 bases). V lost 3 bases, J lost 1 base, and 11 bases lay in between. Germline values: CDR1 SNHLY, CDR2 FYNNEI. The CDR3 has 15 amino acids. CDR3 in amino acids: CASSDGDWGTDTQYF. CDR3 bases: TGTGCCAGCAGTGACGGGGATTGGGGCACAGATACGCAGTATTTT.

This clone was recorded once. V is TRBV19 and J is TRBJ2-7, with D tentatively TRBD2 (5 bases). The V end was cut by 6 bases, the J end by 2 bases, with 11 bases between. CDR1 is LNHDA, CDR2 SQIVND, per germline (reference sequence). The CDR3 contains 13 residues. CDR3 nucleotides: TGTGCCAGTAGACCGGACGGGGCCTACGAGCAGTACTTC. Its translation is CASRPDGAYEQYF.

V usage is TRBV3-1 (or the pseudogene TRBV3-2) and J usage is TRBJ1-2; 8 bases map to TRBD1. This CDR3 is 14 amino acids long. CDR1 LGHDT and CDR2 YNNKEL come from the germline V gene (reference sequence). With 7 bases clipped from V and 3 bases from J, the junction kept 7 bases outside the gene matches. In DNA, the CDR3 is TGTGCCAGCACCCAGGGGGCGGGGGACTATGGCTACACCTTC. This sequence encodes CASTQGAGDYGYTF.

This chain connects TRBV27 to TRBJ2-2, with D uncertain. Germline V lookup: CDR1 MNHEY, CDR2 SMNVEV (reference sequence). Trimming cost V 3 bases and J 6 bases, with 11 bases left between them. The CDR3 sequence is 14 residues long. In nucleotides, the CDR3 is TGTGCCAGCAGTTTGACTCACACCGCCGGGGAGCTGTTTTTT. It translates to CASSLTHTAGELFF.

V usage is TRBV4-2 and J usage is TRBJ2-1, with a weak D call TRBD2 (5 bases). This CDR3 has 15 amino acids. Trimming cost V 2 bases and J 4 bases, with 12 bases left between them. CDR1 and CDR2 from the germline V gene are LGHNA and YNFKEQ. The DNA of the CDR3 is TGTGCCAGCAGCCAATTAAGCGCGGGTTACAATGAGCAGTTCTTC. It is translated as CASSQLSAGYNEQFF.

The genes are TRBV19 and TRBJ2-7; TRBD1 aligns across 8 bases. Germline values: CDR1 LNHDA, CDR2 SQIVND (reference sequence). The CDR3 sequence is 13 residues long. V lost 1 base to trimming and J lost 9 bases; unmatched junction nucleotides: 5. CDR3 nucleotide sequence: TGTGCCAGTAGTATAGGGACAGGGTCTGTGCAGTACTTC. This encodes CASSIGTGSVQYF.

The rearrangement links TRBV4-3 to TRBJ1-1; tentative D call: TRBD1 (6 bases). V lost 0 bases, J lost 6 bases, and 14 bases lay in between. The germline gives CDR1 LGHNA, CDR2 YSLEER. This CDR3 is built from 15 residues. Here the CDR3 reads CASSQDRGAYSEAFF. CDR3 DNA: TGCGCCAGCAGCCAAGATCGGGGGGCCTACTCTGAAGCTTTCTTT.

This clone has a single count. The gene calls are TRBV28 and TRBJ2-1; possible D gene TRBD2, 5 bases. V was clipped by 2 bases and J by 10 bases, with 12 bases between them. This CDR3 comprises 13 residues. Germline values: CDR1 MDHEN, CDR2 SYDVKM. CDR3 protein: CASSLRGLGEQFF. CDR3 sequence (DNA): TGTGCCAGCAGTTTAAGAGGGCTTGGCGAGCAGTTCTTC. Supplemented by reference TRBV28 and TRBJ2-1, the full variable domain reads DVKVTQSSRYLVKRTGEKVFLECVQDMDHENMFWYRQDPGLGLRLIYFSYDVKMKEKGDIPEGYSVSREKKERFSLILESASTNQTSMYLCASSLRGLGEQFFGPGTRLTVL.

The V call is TRBV19, the J call TRBJ1-2; TRBD1 agrees at 7 bases. This CDR3 is built from 16 residues. V lost 4 bases and J lost 4; bases outside the gene matches: 12. Germline V lookup: CDR1 LNHDA, CDR2 SQIVND (reference sequence). CDR3 loop: CASSTPGQTLTYGYTF. The CDR3 DNA follows: TGTGCCAGTAGTACTCCGGGACAGACTCTTACCTATGGCTACACCTTC.

V is TRBV28 and J is TRBJ1-2, with D uncertain. CDR3 length: 15 residues. Per germline, CDR1 MDHEN and CDR2 SYDVKM. Trimming stripped 3 bases from V and 8 bases from J, with 19 bases between. The CDR3 spells CASSFITDLVEGYTF. CDR3 nucleotides: TGTGCCAGCAGTTTCATAACAGATCTTGTAGAGGGCTACACCTTC.

The chain links TRBV6-5 to TRBJ1-2, with D uncertain. The V end lost 4 bases, the J end lost 2 bases, and 8 bases lay between the germline ends. This CDR3 comprises 13 residues. Germline V lookup: CDR1 MNHEY, CDR2 SVGAGI. The CDR3, as DNA: TGTGCCAGCAGTTGGCTAGCGAACTATGGCTACACCTTC. This sequence encodes CASSWLANYGYTF.

The V call is TRBV9, the J call TRBJ1-5; maybe TRBD1 (5 bases). With 5 bases removed from V and 4 bases from J, the gap between germline ends came to 13 bases. This CDR3 spans 14 amino acids. Germline CDR1 SGDLS, CDR2 YYNGEE. The CDR3 DNA follows: TGTGCCAGCAGTCCTGGACACCTTAATCAGCCCCAGCATTTT. Translating gives CASSPGHLNQPQHF.

This clone has a handful of counts. V and J are TRBV7-2 and TRBJ2-7, with TRBD2 matching over 9 bases. In germline, CDR1 is SGHTA, CDR2 FQGNSA. Trimming at V came to 3 bases and at J to 5 bases, leaving 14 bases not matched to a gene. CDR3 size: 17 residues. Here the CDR3 DNA reads TGTGCCAGCAGCTTTAGGTCCAGCGGGGGGACGGGCCACGAGCAGTACTTC. Translated, it gives CASSFRSSGGTGHEQYF.

This rearrangement joins TRBV30 to TRBJ2-3; 10 bases are a match to TRBD1. Per germline, CDR1 GTSNPN and CDR2 SVGIG (reference sequence). There are 15 residues in the CDR3. The ends lost 8 bases at V and 4 bases at J; junction bases unmatched: 12. CDR3 sequence: CAGTTGTGAADTQYF. Written as DNA, the CDR3 is TGTGCCGGGACCACCGGGACAGGGGCGGCAGATACGCAGTATTTT.

This clone was observed a single time. The CDR3 loop is CASSDATGTVGANVLTF. As DNA, the CDR3 is TGTGCCAGCAGTGACGCGACAGGCACCGTCGGGGCCAACGTCCTGACTTTC. The chain couples TRBV25-1 to TRBJ2-6; a possible D gene is TRBD1 (6 bases). CDR3 length equals 17 residues. Germline-derived CDR1 and CDR2 are MGHDK and SYGVNS. Trimming took 3 bases from V and 4 from J, leaving 16 bases between them. The full variable domain, completed using reference TRBV25-1 and TRBJ2-6, is EADIYQTPRYLVIGTGKKITLECSQTMGHDKMYWYQQDPGMELHLIHYSYGVNSTEKGDLSSESTVSRIRTEHFPLTLESARPSHTSQYLCASSDATGTVGANVLTFGAGSRLTVL.

The rearrangement joins TRBV7-8 to TRBJ2-1, with TRBD1 matching 9 bases. J lost 4 bases, V lost 1 base, and 8 bases had no gene match. This CDR3 comprises 17 residues. Germline V gene data show CDR1 as SGHVS and CDR2 as FQNEAQ. The CDR3 DNA sequence: TGTGCCAGCAGCTTAGGAAAAGGGACAGGGCCGTACAATGAGCAGTTCTTC. Translating gives CASSLGKGTGPYNEQFF.

The V gene is TRBV5-8, the J gene TRBJ2-7; perhaps TRBD2 as D (5 bases). Deletions cut 2 bases from V and 5 bases from J, with 11 bases between. The germline gives CDR1 SGHTS, CDR2 YDEGEE. The CDR3 is made up of 13 amino acids. DNA for the CDR3: TGTGCCAGCAGCTTACGAGGGTTCGACGAGCAGTACTTC. Encoded protein: CASSLRGFDEQYF.

This clone appeared once. The chain uses TRBV15 and TRBJ1-3; D ambiguous. Per the germline V gene, CDR1 is LNHNV and CDR2 is YYDKDF (reference sequence). There are 17 residues in the CDR3. V shed 0 bases and J shed 0 bases, with 12 bases lying between them. The CDR3 DNA is TGTGCCACCAGCAGAGATCACTACGGGAGCTCTGGAAACACCATATATTTT. It is translated as CATSRDHYGSSGNTIYF.

The chain links TRBV25-1 to TRBJ1-1; a possible D gene is TRBD1 (6 bases). With 4 bases removed from V and 1 base from J, the gap between germline ends came to 13 bases. Germline loops: CDR1 MGHDK, CDR2 SYGVNS. CDR3 length: 15 residues. The CDR3 DNA is TGTGCCAGCAGTGCTAGGCGGGGGGCGAACACTGAAGCTTTCTTT. Protein product: CASSARRGANTEAFF.

The CDR3 DNA reads TGTGCCAGCAGTCGCGCCGGGGGTGGAAACACCATATATTTT. Protein: CASSRAGGGNTIYF. The chain has TRBV7-2 and TRBJ1-3; maybe TRBD1 (5 bases). Germline V gene data show CDR1 as SGHTA and CDR2 as FQGNSA. V dropped 6 bases and J dropped 3 bases, with 12 bases sitting between them. The CDR3 is made up of 14 amino acids.